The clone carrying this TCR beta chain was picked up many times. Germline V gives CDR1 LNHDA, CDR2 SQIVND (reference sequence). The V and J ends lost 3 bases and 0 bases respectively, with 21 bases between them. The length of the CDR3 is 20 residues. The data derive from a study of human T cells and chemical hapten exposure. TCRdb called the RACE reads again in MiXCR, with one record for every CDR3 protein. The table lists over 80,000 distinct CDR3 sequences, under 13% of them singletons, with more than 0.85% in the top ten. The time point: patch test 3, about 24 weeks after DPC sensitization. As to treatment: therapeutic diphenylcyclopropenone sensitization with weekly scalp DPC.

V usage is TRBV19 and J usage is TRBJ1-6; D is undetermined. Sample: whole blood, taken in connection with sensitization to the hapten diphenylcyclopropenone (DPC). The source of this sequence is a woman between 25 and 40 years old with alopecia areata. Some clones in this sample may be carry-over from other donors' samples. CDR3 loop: CASSIYGGRRRSSYNSPLHF. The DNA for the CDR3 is TGTGCCAGTAGTATCTATGGCGGGCGACGTAGGAGCTCCTATAATTCACCCCTCCACTTT. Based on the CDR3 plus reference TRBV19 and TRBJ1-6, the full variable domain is DGGITQSPKYLFRKEGQNVTLSCEQNLNHDAMYWYRQDPGQGLRLIYYSQIVNDFQKGDIAEGYSVSREKKESFPLTVTSAQKNPTAFYLCASSIYGGRRRSSYNSPLHFGNGTRLTVT.